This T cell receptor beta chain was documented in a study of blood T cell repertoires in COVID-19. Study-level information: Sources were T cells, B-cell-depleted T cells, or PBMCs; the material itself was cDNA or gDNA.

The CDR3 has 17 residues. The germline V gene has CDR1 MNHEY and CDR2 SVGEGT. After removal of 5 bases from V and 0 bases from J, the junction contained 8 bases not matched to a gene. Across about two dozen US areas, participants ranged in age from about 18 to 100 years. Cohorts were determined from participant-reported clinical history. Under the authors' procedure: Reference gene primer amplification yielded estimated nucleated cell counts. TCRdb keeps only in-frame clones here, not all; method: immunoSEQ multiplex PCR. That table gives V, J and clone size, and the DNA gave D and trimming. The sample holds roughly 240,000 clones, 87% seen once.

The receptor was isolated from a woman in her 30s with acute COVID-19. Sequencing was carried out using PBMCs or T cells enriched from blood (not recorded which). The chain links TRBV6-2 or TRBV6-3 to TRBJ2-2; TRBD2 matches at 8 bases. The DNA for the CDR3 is TGTGCCAGCAGTCGTAGCGGGGTGTTCGCGAACACCGGGGAGCTGTTTTTT. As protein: CASSRSGVFANTGELFF.